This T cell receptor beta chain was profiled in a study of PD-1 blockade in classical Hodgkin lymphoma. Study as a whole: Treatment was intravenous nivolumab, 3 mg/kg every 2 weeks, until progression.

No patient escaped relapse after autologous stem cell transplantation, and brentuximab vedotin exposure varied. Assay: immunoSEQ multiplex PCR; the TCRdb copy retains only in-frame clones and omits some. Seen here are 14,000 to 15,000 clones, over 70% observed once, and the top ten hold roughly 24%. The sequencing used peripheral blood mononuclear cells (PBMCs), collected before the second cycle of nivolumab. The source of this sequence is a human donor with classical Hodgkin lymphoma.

DNA of the CDR3: TGTGCCAGTACTAGGGGACTTAAAGAGCAGTACTTC. Its translation: CASTRGLKEQYF. V gene TRBV5-8 combines with J gene TRBJ2-7; D might be TRBD2 (6 bases). Germline CDR1 is SGHTS and CDR2 is YDEGEE. The V and J ends lost 8 bases and 7 bases respectively, with 16 bases between them. The CDR3 is 12 amino acids.